The present T cell receptor beta chain was sequenced within a study of response to subunit inactivated influenza vaccine (dated by TCRdb to the late 2010s). With respect to the entire study: Deep quantitative T cell receptor repertoire profiling was used in the study to track responses to a trivalent subunit inactivated influenza vaccine.

This clonotype turned up a few times. There is no known antigen for this receptor. Base qualities are not at hand, and no much larger clone is one base apart. On the study overall, not on this receptor specifically: The authors suggested that each seasonal influenza vaccination may recruit only a limited number of new T cells.

Preparation of the library involved RT-PCR. Sequencing relied on an Illumina HiSeq 2500. TCRdb reprocessed the public reads (quality trimming at Q25 with fastp, clone calling with MiXCR) and kept in-frame beta chains. Each CDR3 protein appears once, grouped with its most common genes and DNA. The table for this sample lists 530,000 or so distinct CDR3 sequences; roughly 12% of them were counted only once. Roughly 10% of the sample rests with the top ten. Trimming leaves V shorter by 7 bases and J shorter by 0 bases, with the junction holding 8 bases beyond the gene matches. Taken from the germline V gene, the CDR1 and CDR2 loops are MNHEY and SVGEGT. The CDR3, from cysteine to phenylalanine, totals 18 residues. Of all the DNA, just the CDR3 is kept, 54 bases in frame from base 1.

Source: PBMCs from blood, taken on the day of vaccination. This TCR was sampled from a man aged 50 to 60 who received an inactivated influenza vaccine. Donor details come from another sample of the same person, matched by shared clones. Here the chain combines TRBV6-2 or TRBV6-3 and TRBJ2-2; TRBD2 aligns with 13 central bases. The CDR3 protein is CASTGLAGEKTNTGELFF. Read as DNA, the sequence is TGTGCCAGCACCGGACTAGCGGGGGAAAAGACGAACACCGGGGAGCTGTTTTTT.